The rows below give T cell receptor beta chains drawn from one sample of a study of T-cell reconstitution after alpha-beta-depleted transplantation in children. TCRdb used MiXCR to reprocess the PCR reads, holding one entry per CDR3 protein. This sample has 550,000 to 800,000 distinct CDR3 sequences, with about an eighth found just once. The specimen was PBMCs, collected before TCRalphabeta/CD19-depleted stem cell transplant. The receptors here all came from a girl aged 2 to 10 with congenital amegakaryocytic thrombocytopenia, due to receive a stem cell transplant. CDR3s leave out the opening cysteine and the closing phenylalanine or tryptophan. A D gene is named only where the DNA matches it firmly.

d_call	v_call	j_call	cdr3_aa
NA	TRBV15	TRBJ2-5	ATSRDTGRVR
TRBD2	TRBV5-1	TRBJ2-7	ASSLRTSGSYEQY
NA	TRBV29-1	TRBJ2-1	SVAWDRDNEQF
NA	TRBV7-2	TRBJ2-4	ASSPQVLAKNIQY
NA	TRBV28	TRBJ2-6	ASSSLDSGANVLT
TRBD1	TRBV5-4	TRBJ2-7	ASTSTGTYEQY
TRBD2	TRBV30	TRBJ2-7	AWRNLTSRNYYEQY
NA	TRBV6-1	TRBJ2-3	ASSGRERGTLTNTQY
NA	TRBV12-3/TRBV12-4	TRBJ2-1	ASSFGYERDNEQF
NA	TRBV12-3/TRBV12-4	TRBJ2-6	ASTGGPFSGANVLT
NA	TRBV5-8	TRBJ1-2	ASSLEEGHFYGYT
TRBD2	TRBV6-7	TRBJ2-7	ASSSLRPSGRAPSYEQY
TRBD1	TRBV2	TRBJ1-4	ASKDRGLSEKLF
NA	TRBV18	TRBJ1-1	ASSAAGTNTEAF
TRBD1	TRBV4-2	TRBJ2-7	ASSLRDRGSGQY
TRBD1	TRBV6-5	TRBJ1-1	ASSYAGTGGLITEAF
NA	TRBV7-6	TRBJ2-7	ASSRHTGLKQY
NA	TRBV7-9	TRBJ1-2	ASSLGRTAHLYGYT
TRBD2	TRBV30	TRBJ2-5	AWSGGLVGETQY
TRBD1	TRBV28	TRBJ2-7	ASSFATGGYEQY
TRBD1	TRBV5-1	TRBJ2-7	ASSLAFRQGDEQY
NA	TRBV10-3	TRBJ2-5	AISESTGRTETQY
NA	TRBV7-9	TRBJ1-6	ASSLGSGMDSPLH
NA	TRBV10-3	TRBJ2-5	AISERGAHQETQY
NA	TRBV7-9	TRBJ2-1	ASSSGTLYNEQF